This entry lists 12 T cell receptor beta chains sequenced from one sample in a study of T-cell reconstitution after alpha-beta-depleted transplantation in children. TCRbeta library preparation incorporated unique molecular identifiers. TCRdb reanalysed the PCR reads using MiXCR and keeps one entry per CDR3 protein. Of 55,000 to 90,000 distinct CDR3 sequences in the sample, roughly 5.2% were seen once. Sequences were derived from PBMCs, mostly from graft donor cells, sampled 180 days after TCRalphabeta/CD19-depleted stem cell transplant. The receptors were gathered from a boy younger than two who had a stem cell transplant for acute myeloid leukemia, so the T cells may come from the graft donor.

This clonotype was counted many times. The V gene is TRBV11-2, the J gene TRBJ2-7, with 8 bases matching TRBD1. This CDR3 region has 18 residues. The V and J ends lost 0 bases and 7 bases, in that order; junction bases with no gene match: 17. The germline V gene has CDR1 SGHAT and CDR2 FQNNGV. The CDR3 DNA is TGTGCCAGCAGCTTAGATATCCCCGGGACAGGAAATCTACGAGAGCAGTACGTC. Residues: CASSLDIPGTGNLREQYV.

The table lists this clonotype with many counts. This sequence joins TRBV19 and TRBJ2-1; possibly TRBD1 or TRBD2 for D (7 bases each). This CDR3 has 11 amino acids. The germline V and J ends were trimmed by 6 bases and 14 bases, with 14 bases remaining between them. Germline CDR1 reads LNHDA; CDR2 reads SQIVND (reference sequence). The CDR3 reads CASSSGGGEFF. CDR3 DNA sequence: TGTGCCAGTAGCTCAGGGGGAGGGGAGTTCTTC.

This clonotype appeared many times. The chain links TRBV7-9 to TRBJ2-2, with D tentatively TRBD1 (5 bases). The germline CDR1 and CDR2 sequences are SEHNR and FQNEAQ (reference sequence). V shed 5 bases and J shed 3 bases, with 13 bases lying between them. CDR3 length: 15 residues. CDR3 region: CASSLRVEDTGELFF. The CDR3, as DNA: TGTGCCAGCAGCCTCAGGGTAGAGGACACCGGGGAGCTGTTTTTT.

The sample holds many counts of this clonotype. The V gene is TRBV7-8, the J gene TRBJ2-5, with D perhaps matching TRBD1 (6 bases). Germline lookup yields CDR1 SGHVS and CDR2 FQNEAQ. The CDR3 sequence is 17 residues long. V dropped 1 base and J dropped 1 base, with 16 bases sitting between them. The CDR3 nucleotides are TGTGCCAGCAGCTTAGATGGTTTAGGACAGTTCCAAGAGACCCAGTACTTC. It encodes CASSLDGLGQFQETQYF.

This clonotype was observed many times. This chain connects TRBV5-1 to TRBJ2-7, with D tentatively TRBD2 (5 bases). Looked up from germline, CDR1 is SGHRS and CDR2 is YFSETQ. V was trimmed by 4 bases and J by 0 bases, leaving 11 bases between them. The CDR3 has 14 amino acids. CDR3 nucleotides: TGCGCCAGCAGCCTAGCTCGAAGCTCCTACGAGCAGTACTTC. It encodes CASSLARSSYEQYF.

The table lists this clonotype with many counts. V usage is TRBV7-2 and J usage is TRBJ2-3; D is undetermined. CDR3 length: 17 amino acids. The V and J ends lost 1 base and 8 bases respectively, with 22 bases between them. Germline V gene data show CDR1 as SGHTA and CDR2 as FQGNSA. This chain's CDR3 is CASSLGPGPNTLGTQYF. CDR3 coding DNA: TGTGCCAGCAGCTTAGGTCCCGGACCGAATACCCTAGGTACGCAGTATTTT.

This clonotype occurred many times. This chain joins TRBV12-3 or TRBV12-4 and TRBJ2-1; a weak D match, TRBD1 (5 bases). Trimming took off 3 bases at V and 5 bases at J, with 14 bases between the two ends. The CDR3 has 15 amino acids. CDR3 sequence reads: CASSFLQGPHNEQFF. In DNA form, the CDR3 reads TGTGCCAGCAGTTTTCTGCAGGGTCCCCACAATGAGCAGTTCTTC.

About this clonotype: One end of the junction varies from germline; a read error may be responsible. The chain couples TRBV5-6 to TRBJ2-3, with D hard to call. The CDR3 sequence is 12 residues long. The germline V gene encodes CDR1 SGHDT and CDR2 YYEEEE. CDR3 DNA sequence: TGTTCCAGCAGCTTGCGAACAGATACGCAGTATTTT. It yields the protein CSSSLRTDTQYF.

In this sample, this clonotype turned up a few times. This may stem from a read error, because a much larger clone lies one nucleotide away. The J gene is TRBJ2-5, the V gene TRBV7-2; 7 bases map to TRBD1. This CDR3 contains 13 residues. The trim removed 4 bases at V and 2 bases at J, leaving 1 base unmatched. CDR1 and CDR2 from the germline V gene are SGHTA and FQGNSA. In nucleotides, the CDR3 is TGTGCCAGCAGCTGGGGACAGCAAGAGACCCAGTACTTC. It yields the protein CASSWGQQETQYF.

This clonotype was seen repeatedly, ten times or more. The rearrangement joins TRBV10-2 to TRBJ1-4; D remains ambiguous. V lost 0 bases, J lost 11 bases, and 13 bases lay in between. This CDR3 has 14 residues. Germline CDR1 and CDR2: WSHSY and SAAADI. The CDR3, as DNA: TGCGCCAGCAGTGAGTCGAATCATTGGGAGAAACTGTTTTTT. It yields the protein CASSESNHWEKLFF.

This clonotype was counted at least ten times. The V gene is TRBV25-1, the J gene TRBJ2-2; tentative D call: TRBD2 (5 bases). Deletions cut 5 bases from V and 11 bases from J, with 12 bases between. CDR3 length: 12 amino acids. Germline-derived CDR1 and CDR2 are MGHDK and SYGVNS. The CDR3 is CASSSGNGELFF. In DNA, the CDR3 is TGTGCCAGCAGTAGCGGAAATGGAGAGCTGTTTTTT. Complete variable domain (other parts from reference TRBV25-1 and TRBJ2-2): EADIYQTPRYLVIGTGKKITLECSQTMGHDKMYWYQQDPGMELHLIHYSYGVNSTEKGDLSSESTVSRIRTEHFPLTLESARPSHTSQYLCASSSGNGELFFGEGSRLTVL.

This clonotype was seen at least ten times. The chain uses TRBV7-3 and TRBJ1-5; tentatively, D is TRBD1 (5 bases). Germline CDR1 and CDR2: SGHTA and FQGTGA. The CDR3 runs 14 residues. Trimming stripped 4 bases from V and 9 bases from J, with 16 bases between. The CDR3 region is CASSSTGPGAPQHF. The CDR3 DNA reads TGTGCCAGCAGCTCGACGGGGCCTGGGGCGCCCCAGCATTTT.